The 5 T cell receptor beta chains listed next were all sequenced from one sample in a study of T cell repertoires in cytomegalovirus infection. Via MiXCR, TCRdb re-called the reads, giving one row per CDR3 protein. The data hold 450,000 to 650,000 distinct CDR3 sequences, with approximately 40% observed a single time. These receptors are not linked to any known antigen. The specimen comprised cultured PBMCs, sampled from culture after CMV antigen stimulation. Receptor source: a human donor in good health (CMV status not recorded). Some clones in this sample may be carry-over from other donors' samples.

This clonotype has ten or more counts. The rearrangement links TRBV7-2 to TRBJ1-5, with no clear D. Trimming removed 2 bases at V and 1 base at J, with 3 bases between. The CDR3 contains 13 residues. Germline-derived CDR1 and CDR2 are SGHTA and FQGNSA. The CDR3 DNA is TGTGCCAGCAGCTTAAAAAGCAATCAGCCCCAGCATTTT. Translating it yields CASSLKSNQPQHF.

The gene calls are TRBV7-4 and TRBJ1-4; D is perhaps TRBD1 (6 bases). CDR1 is SGHVT and CDR2 is SQSDAQ in the germline V gene. The CDR3 totals 16 residues. V was pared by 5 bases and J by 4 bases, with 17 bases between. This chain's CDR3 is CASSLPGGQLNEKLFF. The CDR3 coding sequence is TGTGCCAGCAGCCTCCCCGGTGGACAGCTTAATGAAAAACTGTTTTTT.

This clonotype came up once. The rearrangement joins TRBV12-3 or TRBV12-4 to TRBJ1-2; D call uncertain. V lost 6 bases, J lost 4 bases, and 12 bases lay in between. The CDR3 loop spans 13 amino acids. The CDR3 DNA is TGTGCCAGCAGCCTAGGGTCGGCCTATGGCTACACCTTC. Protein sequence: CASSLGSAYGYTF.

This clonotype was counted between two and nine times. The genes are TRBV9 and TRBJ2-3; no definite D call. Germline loops: CDR1 SGDLS, CDR2 YYNGEE. With 1 base removed from V and 4 bases from J, the gap between germline ends came to 10 bases. This CDR3 has 14 residues. In nucleotides, the CDR3 is TGTGCCAGCAGCGTAAGGTTAGGGTCAGATACGCAGTATTTT. It is translated as CASSVRLGSDTQYF. The complete variable domain, with remaining parts taken from reference TRBV9 and TRBJ2-3, reads DSGVTQTPKHLITATGQRVTLRCSPRSGDLSVYWYQQSLDQGLQFLIQYYNGEERAKGNILERFSAQQFPDLHSELNLSSLELGDSALYFCASSVRLGSDTQYFGPGTRLTVL.

This clonotype was picked up a small number of times. The rearrangement joins TRBV6-6 to TRBJ2-1; D uncertain. The germline V gene encodes CDR1 MNHNY and CDR2 SVGAGI (reference sequence). The germline V and J ends were trimmed by 8 bases and 6 bases, with 11 bases remaining between them. The length of the CDR3 is 12 residues. This chain's CDR3 is CASAKGSNEQFF. The CDR3 coding sequence is TGTGCCAGCGCGAAGGGCAGCAATGAGCAGTTCTTC.